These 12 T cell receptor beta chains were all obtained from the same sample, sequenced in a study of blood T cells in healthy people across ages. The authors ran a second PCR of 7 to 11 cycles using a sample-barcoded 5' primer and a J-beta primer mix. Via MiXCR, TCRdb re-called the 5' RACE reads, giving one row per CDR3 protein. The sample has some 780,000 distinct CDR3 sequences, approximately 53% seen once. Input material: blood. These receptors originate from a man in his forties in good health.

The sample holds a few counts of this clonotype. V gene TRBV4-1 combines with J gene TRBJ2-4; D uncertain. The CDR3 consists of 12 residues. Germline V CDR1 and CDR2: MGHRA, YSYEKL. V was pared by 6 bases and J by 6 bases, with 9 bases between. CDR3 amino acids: CASSEVGNIQYF. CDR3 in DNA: TGCGCCAGCAGTGAAGTCGGAAACATTCAGTACTTC.

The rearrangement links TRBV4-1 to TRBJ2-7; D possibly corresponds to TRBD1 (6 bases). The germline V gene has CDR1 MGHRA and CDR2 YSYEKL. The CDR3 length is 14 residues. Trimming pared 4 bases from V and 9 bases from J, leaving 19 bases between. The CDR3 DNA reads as TGCGCCAGCAGCCTCCTGTACAGGGAGACCGCGCAGTACTTC. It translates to CASSLLYRETAQYF.

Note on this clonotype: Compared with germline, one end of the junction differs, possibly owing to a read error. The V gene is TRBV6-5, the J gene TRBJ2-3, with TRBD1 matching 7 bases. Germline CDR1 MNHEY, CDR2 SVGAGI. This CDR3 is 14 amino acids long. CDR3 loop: CTSSYRGMEDTQYF. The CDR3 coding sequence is TGTACCAGCAGTTACAGGGGAATGGAAGATACGCAGTATTTT.

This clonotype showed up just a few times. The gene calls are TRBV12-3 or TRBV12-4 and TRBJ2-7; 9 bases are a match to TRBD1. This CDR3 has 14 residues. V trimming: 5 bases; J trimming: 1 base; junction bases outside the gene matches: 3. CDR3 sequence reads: CASSQTGGSYEQYF. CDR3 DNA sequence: TGTGCCAGCAGTCAGACAGGGGGTTCCTACGAGCAGTACTTC.

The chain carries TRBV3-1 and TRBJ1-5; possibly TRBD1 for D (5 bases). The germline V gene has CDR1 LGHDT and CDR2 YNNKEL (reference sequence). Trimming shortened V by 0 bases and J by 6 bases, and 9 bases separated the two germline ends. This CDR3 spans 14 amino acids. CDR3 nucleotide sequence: TGTGCCAGCAGCCAAGAACTAGGGGCTCAGCCCCAGCATTTT. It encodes CASSQELGAQPQHF.

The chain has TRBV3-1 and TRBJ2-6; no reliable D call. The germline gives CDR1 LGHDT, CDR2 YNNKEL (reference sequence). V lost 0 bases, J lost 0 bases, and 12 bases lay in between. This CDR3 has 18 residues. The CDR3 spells CASSQEGRRASGANVLTF. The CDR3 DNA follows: TGTGCCAGCAGCCAAGAGGGAAGAAGGGCCTCTGGGGCCAACGTCCTGACTTTC.

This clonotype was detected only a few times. Here the CDR3 reads CASGVAGGYNEQFF. The CDR3 DNA is TGTGCCAGCGGAGTGGCTGGGGGCTACAATGAGCAGTTCTTC. The chain has TRBV7-3 and TRBJ2-1; D possibly matches TRBD1 or TRBD2 (5 bases each). The CDR3 spans 14 residues. With 8 bases removed from V and 3 bases from J, the gap between germline ends came to 14 bases. Germline V CDR1 and CDR2: SGHTA, FQGTGA.

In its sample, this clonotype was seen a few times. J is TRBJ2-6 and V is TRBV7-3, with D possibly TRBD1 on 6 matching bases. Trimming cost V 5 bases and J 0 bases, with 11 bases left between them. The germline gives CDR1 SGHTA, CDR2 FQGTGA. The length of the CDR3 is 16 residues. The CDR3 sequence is CASSRTGTSGANVLTF. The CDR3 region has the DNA TGTGCCAGCAGCCGTACAGGGACCTCTGGGGCCAACGTCCTGACTTTC.

The CDR3 DNA sequence: TGCAGTGCTAGACCCGGGACAGCCGAAAAACTGTTTTTT. This gives the protein CSARPGTAEKLFF. J is TRBJ1-4 and V is TRBV20-1, with 7 bases fitting TRBD1. Trimming at V came to 2 bases and at J to 8 bases, leaving 5 bases not matched to a gene. This CDR3 has 13 amino acids. CDR1 is DFQATT, CDR2 SNEGSKA, per germline (reference sequence).

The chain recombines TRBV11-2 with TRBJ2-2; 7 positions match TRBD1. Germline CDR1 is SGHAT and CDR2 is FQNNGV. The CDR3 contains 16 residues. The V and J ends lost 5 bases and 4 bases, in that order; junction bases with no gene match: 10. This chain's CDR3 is CASSRTGQVRTGELFF. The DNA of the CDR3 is TGTGCCAGCAGCAGAACCGGACAGGTTCGCACCGGGGAGCTGTTTTTT.

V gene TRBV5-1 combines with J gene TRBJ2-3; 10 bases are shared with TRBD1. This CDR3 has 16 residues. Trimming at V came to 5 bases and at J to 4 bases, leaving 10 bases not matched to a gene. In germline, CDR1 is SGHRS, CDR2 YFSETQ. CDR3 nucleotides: TGCGCCAGCAGGCGACAGACCGGGACAGGGGCAGATACGCAGTATTTT. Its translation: CASRRQTGTGADTQYF. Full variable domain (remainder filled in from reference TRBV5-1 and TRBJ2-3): KAGVTQTPRYLIKTRGQQVTLSCSPISGHRSVSWYQQTPGQGLQFLFEYFSETQRNKGNFPGRFSGRQFSNSRSEMNVSTLELGDSALYLCASRRQTGTGADTQYFGPGTRLTVL.

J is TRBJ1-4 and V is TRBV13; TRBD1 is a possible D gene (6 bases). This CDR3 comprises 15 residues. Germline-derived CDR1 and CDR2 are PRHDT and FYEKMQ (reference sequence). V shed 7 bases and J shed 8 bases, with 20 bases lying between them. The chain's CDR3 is CASTLLQGGAEKLFF. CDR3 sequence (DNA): TGTGCCAGCACTCTTCTACAGGGTGGCGCCGAAAAACTGTTTTTT.